These T cell receptor beta chains were read from a single sample in a study of T-cell memory formation after mild COVID-19. TCRdb used MiXCR to reprocess the 5' RACE reads, holding one entry per CDR3 protein. This sample carries approximately 250,000 distinct CDR3 sequences, 15% to 17% of them seen once, and the ten largest clones take about 2%. The sample comprised PBMCs or a T cell subset sorted from them (not recorded which). The receptor source for this set is an adult woman who had mild COVID-19 (a few samples of this study predate the infection). Cell type and time point are not known. Both conserved end residues are trimmed from each CDR3. Each record gives: J gene, V gene, CDR3 protein.

j_call: TRBJ2-1; v_call: TRBV30; cdr3_aa: AWSPGRISDEQF
j_call: TRBJ2-5; v_call: TRBV5-6; cdr3_aa: ASRFPNRDLQETQY
j_call: TRBJ2-7; v_call: TRBV25-1; cdr3_aa: ASSEAGGGSSGYEQY
j_call: TRBJ2-1; v_call: TRBV6-1; cdr3_aa: ASGIRGRNNEQF
j_call: TRBJ2-1; v_call: TRBV5-1; cdr3_aa: ASGTSSGYNEQF
j_call: TRBJ2-7; v_call: TRBV18; cdr3_aa: ASSPGQGPLYEQY
j_call: TRBJ2-7; v_call: TRBV5-1; cdr3_aa: ASSLGLAGADASYEQY
j_call: TRBJ2-1; v_call: TRBV7-9; cdr3_aa: ASSSSRGTTVAYNEQF
j_call: TRBJ2-1; v_call: TRBV7-8; cdr3_aa: ASLPMGADRRGNEQF
j_call: TRBJ1-2; v_call: TRBV28; cdr3_aa: ASSLVRGPGYGYT
j_call: TRBJ2-1; v_call: TRBV6-6; cdr3_aa: ASSGPYNEQF
j_call: TRBJ2-1; v_call: TRBV24-1; cdr3_aa: ATSDPTLSYNEQF
j_call: TRBJ1-2; v_call: TRBV3-1; cdr3_aa: ASSLGTGAYGYT
j_call: TRBJ2-3; v_call: TRBV19; cdr3_aa: ASSSAFPSTQY
j_call: TRBJ1-6; v_call: TRBV27; cdr3_aa: ASSLVRGRYSPLH
j_call: TRBJ2-7; v_call: TRBV11-3; cdr3_aa: ASIPLGPAYEQY
j_call: TRBJ2-7; v_call: TRBV29-1; cdr3_aa: SGGWTGGREQY
j_call: TRBJ1-5; v_call: TRBV20-1; cdr3_aa: SAARNRGNQPQH
j_call: TRBJ1-6; v_call: TRBV9; cdr3_aa: ASSATGGSYNSPLH
j_call: TRBJ1-6; v_call: TRBV18; cdr3_aa: ASSPTSTDRSPLH
j_call: TRBJ2-7; v_call: TRBV7-8; cdr3_aa: ASSVTSGSEQY
j_call: TRBJ1-1; v_call: TRBV30; cdr3_aa: ASLGQGGTEAF
j_call: TRBJ1-1; v_call: TRBV20-1; cdr3_aa: SAKPRGLNTEAF
j_call: TRBJ1-6; v_call: TRBV7-8; cdr3_aa: ATRPGTGNSPLH
j_call: TRBJ2-5; v_call: TRBV14; cdr3_aa: ASSQDWGRIQETQY
j_call: TRBJ2-7; v_call: TRBV18; cdr3_aa: ASSPSQIGGNEQY
j_call: TRBJ1-1; v_call: TRBV30; cdr3_aa: AWSVRLNTEAF
j_call: TRBJ2-3; v_call: TRBV9; cdr3_aa: ASSVRGGRGDTQY
j_call: TRBJ2-1; v_call: TRBV5-1; cdr3_aa: ATKLGDPYNEQF
j_call: TRBJ1-2; v_call: TRBV12-3/TRBV12-4; cdr3_aa: ASTKGPTGGYT
j_call: TRBJ2-2; v_call: TRBV6-1; cdr3_aa: ASRVSRRDTGELF
j_call: TRBJ2-7; v_call: TRBV27; cdr3_aa: ASSHSGTGWREQY
j_call: TRBJ2-5; v_call: TRBV20-1; cdr3_aa: SARVVGAVAETQY
j_call: TRBJ2-7; v_call: TRBV6-2/TRBV6-3; cdr3_aa: ASHHGLLSYEQY
j_call: TRBJ2-7; v_call: TRBV28; cdr3_aa: ASRTAYEQY
j_call: TRBJ2-7; v_call: TRBV29-1; cdr3_aa: SVRRGRWDEQY
j_call: TRBJ2-1; v_call: TRBV25-1; cdr3_aa: ASSESGARSYNEQF
j_call: TRBJ2-1; v_call: TRBV29-1; cdr3_aa: SVRRGGYNEQF
j_call: TRBJ2-6; v_call: TRBV5-6; cdr3_aa: ASSFGPKDLT
j_call: TRBJ1-1; v_call: TRBV11-1; cdr3_aa: ASSLGVPVGSPEAF
j_call: TRBJ1-1; v_call: TRBV3-1; cdr3_aa: ASSPSTRNTEAF
j_call: TRBJ1-2; v_call: TRBV7-8; cdr3_aa: ASSLAGTGAGYT
j_call: TRBJ2-3; v_call: TRBV20-1; cdr3_aa: SAWGADTQY
j_call: TRBJ2-1; v_call: TRBV5-1; cdr3_aa: ASSLMDEQF
j_call: TRBJ1-1; v_call: TRBV12-3/TRBV12-4; cdr3_aa: ASSFSSAEAF
j_call: TRBJ2-1; v_call: TRBV5-6; cdr3_aa: ASTLRTSGYNEQF
j_call: TRBJ2-3; v_call: TRBV28; cdr3_aa: ASSPGVRGRTDTQY
j_call: TRBJ1-1; v_call: TRBV5-1; cdr3_aa: ASSFQGIAEAF
j_call: TRBJ1-1; v_call: TRBV29-1; cdr3_aa: SVEDVGGEAF
j_call: TRBJ1-1; v_call: TRBV3-1; cdr3_aa: ASSQGSVAEAF
j_call: TRBJ1-1; v_call: TRBV19; cdr3_aa: ATLINTEAF
j_call: TRBJ1-1; v_call: TRBV21-1; cdr3_aa: ASRTSGTLNTEAF
j_call: TRBJ1-1; v_call: TRBV9; cdr3_aa: ASSASDPRAEAF
j_call: TRBJ2-1; v_call: TRBV5-1; cdr3_aa: ASSLRGRRSSYNEQF
j_call: TRBJ2-3; v_call: TRBV9; cdr3_aa: ASSVLREGADTQY
j_call: TRBJ1-1; v_call: TRBV9; cdr3_aa: ASSVGGELTEAF
j_call: TRBJ2-1; v_call: TRBV27; cdr3_aa: ASSVMTSFNEQF
j_call: TRBJ2-3; v_call: TRBV5-1; cdr3_aa: ASSLAGGLARADTQY
j_call: TRBJ2-3; v_call: TRBV3-1; cdr3_aa: ASSQAAGPRTDTQY
j_call: TRBJ2-7; v_call: TRBV7-2; cdr3_aa: ASSRTSGSVSYEQY